This T cell receptor (beta chain) was sequenced during a study of T cells after posttransplantation cyclophosphamide. Study-level points and caveats: Later post-transplant blood repertoires were often dominated by donor CD8+ memory clones.

A marrow graft followed busulfan-fludarabine conditioning, with cyclophosphamide on days +3 and +4. As regards this clone: Its antigen remains unidentified.

Sequencing was performed with immunoSEQ multiplex PCR; in TCRdb, only in-frame clones are kept and a portion is missing. The sample lists approximately 3,100 clones, approximately 85% occurring once. There are 15 residues in the CDR3. The V end lost 6 bases, the J end lost 2 bases, and 15 bases lay between the germline ends. The germline gives CDR1 MDHEN, CDR2 SYDVKM. Material: PBMCs, obtained after allogeneic stem cell transplant with posttransplant cyclophosphamide. The clonotype originates from a female patient in her forties or fifties who received an allogeneic stem cell transplant from an unrelated donor, was CMV-positive, and had acute and chronic GVHD. Some T cells may be graft donor cells. The J gene is TRBJ2-3, the V gene TRBV28; D gene ambiguous. The CDR3 region is CASRLPGRVTDTQYF. CDR3 DNA sequence: TGTGCCAGCAGGCTCCCCGGTCGGGTCACAGATACGCAGTATTTT.